This T cell receptor beta chain emerged from a study of blood T cell repertoires in COVID-19 (dated by TCRdb to about 2020). Study-level background: Samples from collaborators originated in the United States, Italy and Spain and spanned both the acute and convalescent phases of COVID-19. The prospective study material was composed of cDNA or gDNA derived from T cells, B-cell-depleted T cells, or PBMCs. The dataset comprised deeply sampled blood TCRbeta repertoires from subjects exposed to, actively infected with, or recovered from COVID-19. The repertoires were made available in a free public database intended to serve as a resource for research on the immune response to SARS-CoV-2. The samples were drawn from the first 160 participants of the ongoing ImmuneRACE study and from some 1,300 subjects provided by 6 global collaborators. Nearly every sample came with metadata listing a de-identified subject ID, COVID-19 status, age in years and sex. Where available, HLA class I and class II types were obtained from metadata supplied by the sample provider rather than from assay-based typing.

Worth noting for this clone: The antigen this receptor binds is unknown. Base qualities are missing; no much larger clone stands one base away.

The study at large found these results: The amount of clinical and demographic metadata varied by source and participant and was provided uncurated.

Counted from cysteine to phenylalanine, this CDR3 has 13 amino acids. Left in the record is the CDR3 DNA by itself, 39 bases read in frame from the first base. A distance of 11 bases separates the germline ends of V and J, which lose 5 bases and 3 bases respectively. Collaborating institutions collected whole blood in K2EDTA tubes following their own protocols. For TCRbeta analysis, collaborators shipped samples as frozen whole blood, isolated PBMCs, or DNA extracted from either of those sample types. TCRbeta CDR3 regions were amplified from genomic DNA using the immunoSEQ Assay, a bias-controlled multiplex PCR. Per the authors' processing: The number of nucleated cells in each sample was estimated from the amplification of reference gene primers within the assay. To quantify the absolute abundance of each unique TCRbeta CDR3 rearrangement, sequence reads were collapsed and filtered. For each sample, productive Simpson clonality was calculated as the square root of Simpson's diversity index across productive rearrangements. The immuneACCESS repertoire file appears here via TCRdb, limited to in-frame rearrangements. These files lack a portion of the clones; in checked studies, under half of the deficit traces to unresolved V genes, and the cause of the others is not known. That table supplies the V and J calls and clone size; D and trimming were determined from the DNA. The sample data list some 70,000 clones, and approximately 85% of these were observed just once. Clones ranked in the top ten supply roughly 2.9% of the sample.

The clonotype originates from an elderly man with acute or convalescent COVID-19. In this chain, TRBV12-3 or TRBV12-4 is recombined with TRBJ2-7, with the D segment identity uncertain. Sequences were obtained from peripheral blood. The CDR3 has the sequence CASSPRPDYEQYF. The DNA sequence is given as TGTGCCAGCAGTCCGAGGCCGGACTACGAGCAGTACTTC.